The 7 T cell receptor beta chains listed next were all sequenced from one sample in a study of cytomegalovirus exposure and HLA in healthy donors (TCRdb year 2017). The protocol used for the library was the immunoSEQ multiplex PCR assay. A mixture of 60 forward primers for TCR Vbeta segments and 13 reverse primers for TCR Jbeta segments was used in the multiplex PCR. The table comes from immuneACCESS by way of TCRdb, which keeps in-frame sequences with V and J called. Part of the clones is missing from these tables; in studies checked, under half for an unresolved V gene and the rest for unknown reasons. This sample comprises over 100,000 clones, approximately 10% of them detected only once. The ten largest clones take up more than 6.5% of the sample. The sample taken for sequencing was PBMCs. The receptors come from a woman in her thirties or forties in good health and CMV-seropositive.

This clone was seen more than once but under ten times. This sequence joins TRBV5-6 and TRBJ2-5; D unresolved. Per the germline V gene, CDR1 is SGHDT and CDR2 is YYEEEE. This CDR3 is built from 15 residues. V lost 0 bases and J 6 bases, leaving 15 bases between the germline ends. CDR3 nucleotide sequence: TGTGCCAGCAGCTTGGGAGATCTAGGTGGTCAGACCCAGTACTTC. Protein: CASSLGDLGGQTQYF.

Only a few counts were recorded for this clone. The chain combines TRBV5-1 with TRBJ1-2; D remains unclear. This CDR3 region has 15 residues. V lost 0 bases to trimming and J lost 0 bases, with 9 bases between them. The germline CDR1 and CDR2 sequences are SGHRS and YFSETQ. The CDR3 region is CASSLDGRPNYGYTF. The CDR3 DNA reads TGCGCCAGCAGCTTGGATGGGCGTCCTAACTATGGCTACACCTTC.

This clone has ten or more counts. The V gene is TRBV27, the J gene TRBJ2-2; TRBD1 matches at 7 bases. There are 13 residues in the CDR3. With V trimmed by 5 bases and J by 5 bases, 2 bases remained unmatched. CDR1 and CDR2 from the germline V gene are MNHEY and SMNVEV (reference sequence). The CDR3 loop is CASSLTGTGELFF. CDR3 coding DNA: TGTGCCAGCAGTCTGACAGGGACCGGGGAGCTGTTTTTT.

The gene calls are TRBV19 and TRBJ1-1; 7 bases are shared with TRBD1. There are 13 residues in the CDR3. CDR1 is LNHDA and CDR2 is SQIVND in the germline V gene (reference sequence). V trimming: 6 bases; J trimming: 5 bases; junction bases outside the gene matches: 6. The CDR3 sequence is CASRGQWDTEAFF. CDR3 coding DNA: TGTGCCAGTAGGGGACAGTGGGATACTGAAGCTTTCTTT.

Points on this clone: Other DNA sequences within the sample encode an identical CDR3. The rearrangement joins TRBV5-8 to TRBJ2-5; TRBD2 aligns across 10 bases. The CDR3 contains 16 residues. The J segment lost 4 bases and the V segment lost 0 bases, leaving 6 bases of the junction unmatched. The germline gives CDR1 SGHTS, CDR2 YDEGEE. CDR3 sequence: CASSLERGGFGETQYF. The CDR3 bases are TGTGCCAGCAGCTTGGAGCGGGGGGGCTTCGGAGAGACCCAGTACTTC.

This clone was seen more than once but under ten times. As DNA, the CDR3 is TGCGCCAGCAGCGACCCGACAGGGGACTATGGCTACACCTTC. Amino acid sequence: CASSDPTGDYGYTF. V gene TRBV5-1 combines with J gene TRBJ1-2, with 8 bases identical to TRBD1. This CDR3 has 14 amino acids. The J segment lost 3 bases and the V segment lost 4 bases, leaving 5 bases of the junction unmatched. Germline V gene lookup returns CDR1 SGHRS and CDR2 YFSETQ.

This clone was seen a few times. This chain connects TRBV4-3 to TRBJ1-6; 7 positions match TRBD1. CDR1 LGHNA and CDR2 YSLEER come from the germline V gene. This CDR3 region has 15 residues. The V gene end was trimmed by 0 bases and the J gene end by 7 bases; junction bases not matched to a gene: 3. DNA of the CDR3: TGCGCCAGCAGCCAAGAAGGGGGCCTCAATTCACCCCTCCACTTT. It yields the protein CASSQEGGLNSPLHF.